This T cell receptor (beta chain) stems from a study of blood T cell repertoires in COVID-19 (dated by TCRdb to 2018 to 2020). For the wider study: The collaborator samples originated in the United States, Italy and Spain and spanned the acute and convalescent phases of COVID-19. The prospective study material was composed of cDNA or gDNA derived from T cells, B-cell-depleted T cells, or PBMCs. Deeply sampled blood TCRbeta repertoires from subjects exposed to, actively infected with, or recovered from COVID-19 were included in the dataset. The repertoires were made available in a free public database intended to serve as a resource for research on the immune response to SARS-CoV-2. Samples were obtained from the ongoing ImmuneRACE study (first 160 participants) and from roughly 1,300 subjects provided by 6 global collaborators. Sample metadata almost always included a de-identified subject ID, COVID-19 status, age in years and sex. Where HLA class I and class II types were available, the types were taken from metadata supplied by the sample provider, not from assay-based typing.

Worth noting for this clone: The specificity of this receptor is unknown. Per-base quality was not reported, and no clone a single base away is much larger than it.

As encoded in the germline V gene (reference sequence), CDR1 is SGHNT while CDR2 is YYREEE. The CDR3 runs 14 amino acids, cysteine and phenylalanine included. Of the read, only the CDR3 DNA is kept; its 42 bases are in frame from base 1. Unmatched junction bases come to 5, with V trimmed by 2 bases and J by 5 bases. The paper as a whole reports these results and caveats: The quantity of clinical and demographic metadata differed by source and by participant and was supplied without curation.

The collaborating institutions used their own protocols to collect whole blood in K2EDTA tubes. For TCRbeta analysis, collaborators shipped samples as frozen whole blood, isolated PBMCs, or DNA extracted from either of those sample types. The immunoSEQ Assay, a bias-controlled multiplex PCR, was used to amplify TCRbeta CDR3 regions from genomic DNA. On the study's bioinformatics: Nucleated cell counts per sample were estimated from amplification of reference gene primers within the assay. Sequence reads were collapsed and filtered to measure the absolute abundance of every unique TCRbeta CDR3 rearrangement. For each sample, productive Simpson clonality was calculated by taking the square root of Simpson's diversity index across productive rearrangements. The immuneACCESS repertoire file appears here via TCRdb, limited to in-frame rearrangements. These files lack a portion of the clones; in checked studies, under half of the deficit traces to unresolved V genes, and the cause of the others is not known. Clonal size and the V and J genes are those of that table, whereas D and trimming came from the DNA. In all, the sample holds about 47,000 clones, and roughly 91% of those were seen once. The ten top clones hold around 10% of the sample.

The rearranged chain carries TRBV5-4 and TRBJ2-5; 8 bases in between match TRBD1. Sequencing was performed on peripheral blood. This receptor was obtained from a man at least 80 years old with active or convalescent COVID-19. The CDR3 corresponds to CASSFQGAGETQYF. The DNA is TGTGCCAGCAGCTTCCAGGGGGCCGGTGAGACCCAGTACTTC.